This TCR beta chain derives from a study of T cells in tuberculosis. Time point denoted: new active TB diagnosis, blood taken before or within 7 days of starting treatment. Looked up from germline, CDR1 is ENHRY and CDR2 is SYGVKD. The CDR3 is 17 residues long. V was clipped by 4 bases and J by 4 bases; unmatched bases: 12. Some clones are missing from TCRdb's copy, which holds only in-frame ones; the method was immunoSEQ multiplex PCR. The table lists approximately 35,000 clones, roughly 94% of them singletons. The TCR comes from an adult with tuberculosis. Some clones in this sample may be carry-over from other donors' samples. This sequence joins TRBV10-3 and TRBJ1-1; 10 nucleotides agree with TRBD1. The sample in question was PBMCs, obtained at tuberculosis diagnosis. Here the CDR3 DNA reads TGTGCCATCAGTGCCGGGACAGGGGTACCCACCGGCACTGAAGCTTTCTTT. Its translation: CAISAGTGVPTGTEAFF.